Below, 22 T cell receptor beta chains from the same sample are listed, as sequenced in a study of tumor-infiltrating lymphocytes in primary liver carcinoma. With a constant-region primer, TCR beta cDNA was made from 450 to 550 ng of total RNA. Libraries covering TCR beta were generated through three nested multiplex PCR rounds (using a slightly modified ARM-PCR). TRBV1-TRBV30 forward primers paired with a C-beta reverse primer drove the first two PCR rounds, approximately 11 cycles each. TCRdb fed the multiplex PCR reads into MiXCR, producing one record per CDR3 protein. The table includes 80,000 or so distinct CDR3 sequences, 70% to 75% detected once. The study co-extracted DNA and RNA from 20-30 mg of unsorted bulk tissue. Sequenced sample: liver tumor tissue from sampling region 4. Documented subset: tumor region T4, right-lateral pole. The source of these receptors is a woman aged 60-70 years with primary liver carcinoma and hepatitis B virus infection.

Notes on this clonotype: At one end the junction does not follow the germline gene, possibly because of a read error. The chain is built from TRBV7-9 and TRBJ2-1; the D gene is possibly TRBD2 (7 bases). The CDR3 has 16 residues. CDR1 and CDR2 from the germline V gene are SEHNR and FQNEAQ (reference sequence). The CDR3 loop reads CASSLWAGDIQVEQFF. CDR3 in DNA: TGCGCCAGCAGCTTATGGGCGGGGGACATACAAGTTGAGCAGTTCTTC.

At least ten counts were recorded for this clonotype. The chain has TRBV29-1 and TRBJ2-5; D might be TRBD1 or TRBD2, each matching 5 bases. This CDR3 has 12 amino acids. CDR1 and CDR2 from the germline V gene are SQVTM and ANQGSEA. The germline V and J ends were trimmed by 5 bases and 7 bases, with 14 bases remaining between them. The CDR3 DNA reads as TGCAGCGTTTTCCGGGACCATGGGACCCAGTACTTC. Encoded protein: CSVFRDHGTQYF. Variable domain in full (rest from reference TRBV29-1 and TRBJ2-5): SAVISQKPSRDICQRGTSLTIQCQVDSQVTMMFWYRQQPGQSLTLIATANQGSEATYESGFVIDKFPISRPNLTFSTLTVSNMSPEDSSIYLCSVFRDHGTQYFGPGTRLLVL.

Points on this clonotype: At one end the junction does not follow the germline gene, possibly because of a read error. The CDR3 bases are TGTGCCAGTAGTATCTCCTCCGGGGTAGCGGAATACTACAACGAGCAGTTCTTC. This sequence encodes CASSISSGVAEYYNEQFF. This chain connects TRBV19 to TRBJ2-1, with D possibly being TRBD2 (6 bases). Germline V CDR1 and CDR2: LNHDA, SQIVND (reference sequence). The CDR3 covers 18 residues.

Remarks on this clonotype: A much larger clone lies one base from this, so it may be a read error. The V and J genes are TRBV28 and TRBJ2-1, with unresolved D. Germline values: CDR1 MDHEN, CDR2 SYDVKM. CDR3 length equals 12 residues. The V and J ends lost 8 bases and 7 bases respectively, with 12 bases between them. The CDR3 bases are TGTGCCAGCGAAGAGAACCAGAATGAGCAGTTCTTC. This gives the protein CASEENQNEQFF.

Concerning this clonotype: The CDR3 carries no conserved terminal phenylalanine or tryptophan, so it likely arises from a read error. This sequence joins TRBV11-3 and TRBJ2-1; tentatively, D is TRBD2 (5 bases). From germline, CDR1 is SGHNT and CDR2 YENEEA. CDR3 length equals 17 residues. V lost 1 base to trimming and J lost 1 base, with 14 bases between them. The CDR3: CASSLAFGGLSYNEQFL. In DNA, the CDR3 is TGTGCCAGCAGCTTAGCGTTCGGCGGGCTATCCTACAATGAGCAGTTCCTC.

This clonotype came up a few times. The CDR3 region has the DNA TGTGCCAGCTCACCGAGGAGCGGAGAAACCACAGATACGCAGTATTTT. Translating gives CASSPRSGETTDTQYF. This sequence joins TRBV18 and TRBJ2-3, with D maybe TRBD2 (5 bases). V was cut by 3 bases and J by 2 bases, with 15 bases left in between. The germline V gene encodes CDR1 KGHSH and CDR2 LQKENI. This CDR3 is built from 16 residues. The whole variable domain, filled in from reference TRBV18 and TRBJ2-3, reads NAGVMQNPRHLVRRRGQEARLRCSPMKGHSHVYWYRQLPEEGLKFMVYLQKENIIDESGMPKERFSAEFPKEGPSILRIQQVVRGDSAAYFCASSPRSGETTDTQYFGPGTRLTVL.

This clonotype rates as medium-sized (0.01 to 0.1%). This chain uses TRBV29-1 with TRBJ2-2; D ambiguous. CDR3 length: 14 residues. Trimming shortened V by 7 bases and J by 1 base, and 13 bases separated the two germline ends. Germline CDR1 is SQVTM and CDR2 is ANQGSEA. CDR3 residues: CSASTSLNTGELFF. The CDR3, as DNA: TGCAGCGCCTCGACGTCCTTGAACACCGGGGAGCTGTTTTTT.

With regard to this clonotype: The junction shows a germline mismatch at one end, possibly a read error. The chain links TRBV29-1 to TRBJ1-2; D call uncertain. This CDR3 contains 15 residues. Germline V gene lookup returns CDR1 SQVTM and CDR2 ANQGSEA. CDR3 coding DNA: TGCAGCGATGAGATTTCCCAAAGGGAAGGCTATGTCTACACCTTC. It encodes CSDEISQREGYVYTF.

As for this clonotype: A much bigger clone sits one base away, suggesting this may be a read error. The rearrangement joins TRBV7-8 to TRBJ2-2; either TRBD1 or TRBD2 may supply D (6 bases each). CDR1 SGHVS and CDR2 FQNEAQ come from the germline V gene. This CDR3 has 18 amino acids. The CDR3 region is CASSVLGTGDMNTGELSF. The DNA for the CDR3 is TGTGCCAGCAGCGTACTCGGTACGGGGGACATGAACACCGGGGAGCTGTCTTTT.

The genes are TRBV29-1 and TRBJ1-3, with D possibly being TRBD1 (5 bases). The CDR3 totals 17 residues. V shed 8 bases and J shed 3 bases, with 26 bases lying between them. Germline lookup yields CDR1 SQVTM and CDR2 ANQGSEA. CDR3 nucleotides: TGCAGCACTCAAAGAGGAGACAGAACGGGATTTGGAAACACCATATATTTT. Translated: CSTQRGDRTGFGNTIYF.

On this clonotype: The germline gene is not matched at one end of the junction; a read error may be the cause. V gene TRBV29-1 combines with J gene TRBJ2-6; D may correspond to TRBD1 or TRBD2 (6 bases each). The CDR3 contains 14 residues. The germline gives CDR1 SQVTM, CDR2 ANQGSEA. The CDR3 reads CGAGGGTGANLLTF. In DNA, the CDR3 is TGCGGCGCCGGAGGGGGAACTGGGGCCAACCTCCTGACTTTC.

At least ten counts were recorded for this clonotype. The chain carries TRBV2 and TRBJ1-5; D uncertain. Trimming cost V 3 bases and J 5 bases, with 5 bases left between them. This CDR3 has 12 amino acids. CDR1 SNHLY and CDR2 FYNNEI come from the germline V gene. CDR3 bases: TGTGCCAGCAGTGACGGGGATCAGCCCCAGCATTTT. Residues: CASSDGDQPQHF.

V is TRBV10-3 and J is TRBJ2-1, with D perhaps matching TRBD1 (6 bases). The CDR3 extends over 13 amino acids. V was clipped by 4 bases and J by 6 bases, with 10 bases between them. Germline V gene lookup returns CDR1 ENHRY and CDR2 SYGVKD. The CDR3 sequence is CAISGGHGNEQFF. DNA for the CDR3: TGTGCCATCAGTGGGGGACATGGCAATGAGCAGTTCTTC.

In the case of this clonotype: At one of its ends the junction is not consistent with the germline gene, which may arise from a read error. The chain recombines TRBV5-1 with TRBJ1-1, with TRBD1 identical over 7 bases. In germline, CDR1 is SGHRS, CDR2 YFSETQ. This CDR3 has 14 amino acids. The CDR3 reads CATSLGTANTGAFF. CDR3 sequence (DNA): TGCGCCACCAGCTTAGGGACAGCGAACACTGGAGCTTTCTTT.

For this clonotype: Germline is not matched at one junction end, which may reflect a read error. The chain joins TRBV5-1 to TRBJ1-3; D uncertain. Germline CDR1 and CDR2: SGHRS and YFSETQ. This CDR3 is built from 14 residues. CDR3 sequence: CAGSLVGSGNTIYF. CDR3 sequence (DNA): TGCGCCGGCAGCTTGGTTGGCTCCGGAAACACCATATATTTT.

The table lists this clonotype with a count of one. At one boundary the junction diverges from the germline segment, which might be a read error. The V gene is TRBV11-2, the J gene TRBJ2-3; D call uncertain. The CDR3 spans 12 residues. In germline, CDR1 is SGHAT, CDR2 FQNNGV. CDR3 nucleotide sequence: TGTGCCAGCAGCCCCTGGATGGATACGCAGTACTTT. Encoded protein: CASSPWMDTQYF.

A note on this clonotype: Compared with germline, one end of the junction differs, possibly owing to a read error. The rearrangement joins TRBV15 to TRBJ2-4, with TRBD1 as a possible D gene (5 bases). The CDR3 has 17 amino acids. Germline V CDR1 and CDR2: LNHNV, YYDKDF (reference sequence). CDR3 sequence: CATSRDKGQAKENIQYF. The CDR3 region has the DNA TGTGCCACCAGCAGAGATAAAGGACAAGCGAAAGAAAACATTCAGTATTTC.

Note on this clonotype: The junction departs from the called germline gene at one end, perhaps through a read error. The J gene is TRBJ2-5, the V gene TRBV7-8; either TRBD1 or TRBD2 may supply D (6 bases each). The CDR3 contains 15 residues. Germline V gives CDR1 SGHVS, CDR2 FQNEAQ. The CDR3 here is CASSLVGGGRETKYF. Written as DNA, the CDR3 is TGTGCCAGCAGCTTAGTTGGTGGGGGCCGGGAGACCAAGTACTTC. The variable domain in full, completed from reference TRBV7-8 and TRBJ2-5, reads GAGVSQSPRYKVAKRGQDVALRCDPISGHVSLFWYQQALGQGPEFLTYFQNEAQLDKSGLPSDRFFAERPEGSVSTLKIQRTQQEDSAVYLCASSLVGGGRETKYFGPGTRLLVL.

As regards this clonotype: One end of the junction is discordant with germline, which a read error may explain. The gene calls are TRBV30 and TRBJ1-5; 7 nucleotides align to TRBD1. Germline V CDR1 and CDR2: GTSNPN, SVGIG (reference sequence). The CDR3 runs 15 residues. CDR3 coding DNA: TGTGCCTGGAGTAAGGGGGCGCGGGGCAATCAGCCCCGGCATTTT. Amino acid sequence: CAWSKGARGNQPRHF.

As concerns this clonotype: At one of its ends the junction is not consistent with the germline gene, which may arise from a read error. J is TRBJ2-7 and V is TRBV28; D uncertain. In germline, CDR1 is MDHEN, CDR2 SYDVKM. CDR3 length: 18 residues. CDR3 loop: CASSLSQVGWGRSYVQYF. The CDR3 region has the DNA TGTGCCAGCAGTTTATCTCAAGTCGGATGGGGTAGAAGCTACGTGCAGTACTTC.

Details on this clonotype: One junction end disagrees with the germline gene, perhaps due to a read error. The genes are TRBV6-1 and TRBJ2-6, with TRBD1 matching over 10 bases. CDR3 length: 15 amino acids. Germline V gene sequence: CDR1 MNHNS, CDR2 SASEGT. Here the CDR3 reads CASSGQGAGANDLTF. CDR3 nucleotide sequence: TGTGCCAGCAGTGGACAGGGGGCTGGGGCCAACGACCTGACTTTC.

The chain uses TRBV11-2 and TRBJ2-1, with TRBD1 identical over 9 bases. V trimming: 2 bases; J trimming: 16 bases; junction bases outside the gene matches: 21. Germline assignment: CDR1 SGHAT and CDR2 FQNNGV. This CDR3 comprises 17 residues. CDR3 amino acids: CASSLTHGQGYRGKRFF. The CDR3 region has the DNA TGTGCCAGCAGCTTAACCCACGGACAGGGGTACAGGGGTAAGCGCTTCTTC.